These 32 T cell receptor beta chains originate from one sample sequenced in a study of response to subunit inactivated influenza vaccine. Using its own MiXCR run on the RT-PCR reads, TCRdb lists one record per CDR3 protein. The sample records around 300,000 distinct CDR3 sequences, roughly 20% being singletons. Here the sequenced sample was PBMCs from blood, taken 21 months after vaccination. The receptors were sampled from a man aged 45 to 75 who received an inactivated influenza vaccine.

V and J are TRBV3-1 and TRBJ1-1; D call uncertain. Trimming left V 1 base short and J 1 base short, with 7 bases between. This CDR3 is 14 amino acids long. Per the germline V gene, CDR1 is LGHDT and CDR2 is YNNKEL (reference sequence). CDR3 sequence: CASSQAGRNTEAFF. CDR3 coding DNA: TGTGCCAGCAGCCAAGCCGGCCGGAACACTGAAGCTTTCTTT.

J is TRBJ2-7 and V is TRBV20-1, with D maybe TRBD1 (5 bases). The V gene lost 2 bases and the J gene lost 4 bases, with 9 bases spanning the gap. The CDR3 has 12 amino acids. From germline, CDR1 is DFQATT and CDR2 SNEGSKA (reference sequence). The CDR3 DNA sequence: TGCAGTGCTAGATCCAGGGTGTACGAGCAGTACTTC. It yields the protein CSARSRVYEQYF.

The chain joins TRBV4-2 to TRBJ1-5, with a possible D match to TRBD1 (6 bases). Per the germline V gene, CDR1 is LGHNA and CDR2 is YNFKEQ. V lost 3 bases to trimming and J lost 0 bases, with 12 bases between them. CDR3 length equals 16 residues. CDR3: CASSQAQGSSNQPQHF. The CDR3 bases are TGTGCCAGCAGCCAGGCACAGGGAAGTAGCAATCAGCCCCAGCATTTT.

This clonotype showed up many times. The V call is TRBV12-3 or TRBV12-4, the J call TRBJ2-1; 7 nucleotides match TRBD2. Losses at the gene ends were 6 bases for V and 7 bases for J; bases not matched to a gene: 0. The CDR3 is 11 residues long. The CDR3 sequence: CASRLANEQFF. DNA for the CDR3: TGTGCCAGCAGACTAGCGAATGAGCAGTTCTTC.

The chain carries TRBV20-1 and TRBJ2-5; TRBD2 agrees at 12 bases. The trim removed 5 bases at V and 1 base at J, leaving 2 bases unmatched. Germline V gene data show CDR1 as DFQATT and CDR2 as SNEGSKA (reference sequence). The CDR3 is made up of 14 amino acids. The CDR3 bases are TGCAGTGCTCGACTAGCGGGAGTCCAAGAGACCCAGTACTTC. Translation: CSARLAGVQETQYF.

Only a few counts were recorded for this clonotype. CDR3 in DNA: TGTGCTAGTGGTTTAGACCGGGGTACGCAGTATTTT. Amino acids: CASGLDRGTQYF. This chain links TRBV12-5 with TRBJ2-3; tentatively, D is TRBD2 (5 bases). Trimming cost V 3 bases and J 8 bases, with 9 bases left between them. The CDR3 loop spans 12 amino acids. CDR1 is LGHNT, CDR2 FRNRAP, per germline.

The chain combines TRBV5-1 with TRBJ2-1; TRBD2 aligns across 7 bases. V shed 9 bases, J shed 13 bases, and the junction held 19 bases outside the gene matches. The germline gives CDR1 SGHRS, CDR2 YFSETQ. CDR3 size: 14 residues. DNA of the CDR3: TGCGCCACCCAGACTAGCAATGGGGCTCAGCAACAGTTCTTC. Translated, it gives CATQTSNGAQQQFF.

This clonotype was recorded a few times. The rearrangement uses TRBV7-2 and TRBJ1-3; the D is unclear. Trimming cost V 3 bases and J 2 bases, with 11 bases left between them. This CDR3 contains 15 residues. The germline CDR1 and CDR2 sequences are SGHTA and FQGNSA. The CDR3, as DNA: TGTGCCAGCAGCTTCGGGATTGTCACTGGAAACACCATATATTTT. Translated, it gives CASSFGIVTGNTIYF. The variable domain in full, with the rest retrieved from reference TRBV7-2 and TRBJ1-3, is GAGVSQSPSNKVTEKGKDVELRCDPISGHTALYWYRQSLGQGLEFLIYFQGNSAPDKSGLPSDRFSAERTGGSVSTLTIQRTQQEDSAVYLCASSFGIVTGNTIYFGEGSWLTVV.

There are many counts of this clonotype. This chain connects TRBV21-1 to TRBJ2-1; the table's D call, TRBD1, has no DNA check behind it. TRBV21-1 has pseudogene status. This CDR3 is 16 amino acids long. The CDR3 protein is CASSKEFRGNYNEQFF. The DNA for the CDR3 is TGTGCCAGCAGCAAAGAGTTCAGGGGGAACTACAATGAGCAGTTCTTC.

The chain employs TRBV7-6 and TRBJ2-7; 7 bases fit TRBD2. The CDR3 runs 15 residues. Per the germline V gene, CDR1 is SGHVS and CDR2 is FNYEAQ. V dropped 5 bases and J dropped 7; count of bases not matched to a gene: 14. The CDR3 loop is CASSPIAGLREEQYF. CDR3 DNA sequence: TGTGCCAGCAGCCCTATAGCGGGCTTGCGGGAAGAGCAGTACTTC.

The chain is built from TRBV20-1 and TRBJ2-7; 8 positions agree with TRBD2. V lost 3 bases and J lost 9; bases outside the gene matches: 19. From germline, CDR1 is DFQATT and CDR2 SNEGSKA (reference sequence). The CDR3 sequence is 16 residues long. This CDR3 reads CSARSQRTAGDRGQYF. The CDR3 DNA reads as TGCAGTGCTAGGAGCCAAAGGACAGCGGGGGATAGGGGGCAGTACTTC.

For this clonotype: This may be a read error: a much more frequent sequence differs by one nucleotide. As the CDR3 is not closed by the conserved phenylalanine or tryptophan, this likely results from a read error. The genes are TRBV2 and TRBJ1-1; the D is unclear. V lost 4 bases to trimming and J lost 10 bases, with 16 bases between them. The CDR3 has 13 amino acids. The germline V gene encodes CDR1 SNHLY and CDR2 FYNNEI. The CDR3 nucleotides read TGTGCCAGCAGTGTTCAGATCCTCTTTGGAGCTTTCTCT. Translating it yields CASSVQILFGAFS.

This clonotype occurred a few times. The chain uses TRBV20-1 and TRBJ2-4, with D perhaps TRBD1 (5 bases). The CDR3 consists of 13 residues. V shed 5 bases and J shed 8 bases, with 16 bases lying between them. CDR1 and CDR2 (germline): DFQATT, SNEGSKA (reference sequence). DNA for the CDR3: TGCAGTGCTTTCGACCCGGGCAGGGACATTCAGTACTTC. Translated, it gives CSAFDPGRDIQYF.

V gene TRBV7-9 combines with J gene TRBJ1-1; D gene unclear. Germline V lookup: CDR1 SEHNR, CDR2 FQNEAQ (reference sequence). V lost 2 bases, J lost 11 bases, and 6 bases lay in between. There are 10 residues in the CDR3. CDR3: CASSLYTAFF. The CDR3 DNA sequence: TGTGCCAGCAGCTTATATACTGCTTTCTTT.

The genes are TRBV30 and TRBJ1-5; D is unclear. V lost 1 base, J lost 6 bases, and 10 bases lay in between. Germline lookup yields CDR1 GTSNPN and CDR2 SVGIG (reference sequence). This CDR3 comprises 13 residues. In DNA form, the CDR3 reads TGTGCCTGGAGTGGGTCATCGGGTCAGCCCCAGCATTTT. This sequence encodes CAWSGSSGQPQHF.

There are many counts of this clonotype. The V call is TRBV15, the J call TRBJ1-5; 8 positions agree with TRBD1. This CDR3 spans 16 amino acids. V shed 0 bases and J 5 bases; nucleotides not matched to a gene: 6. The germline V gene has CDR1 LNHNV and CDR2 YYDKDF (reference sequence). The CDR3 loop reads CATSRDLAGGHQPQHF. CDR3 DNA: TGTGCCACCAGCAGAGACCTGGCAGGGGGCCATCAGCCCCAGCATTTT.

The V gene is TRBV27, the J gene TRBJ1-4; 8 positions match TRBD1. Trimming removed 2 bases from V and 8 bases from J; junction bases left unmatched: 7. Germline values: CDR1 MNHEY, CDR2 SMNVEV (reference sequence). CDR3 length: 15 residues. The CDR3 DNA reads TGTGCCAGCAGTTTAGTGGACAGGGTGGGCGAAAAACTGTTTTTT. This codes for CASSLVDRVGEKLFF. Using reference TRBV27 and TRBJ1-4 for the parts outside the CDR3, the full variable domain is EAQVTQNPRYLITVTGKKLTVTCSQNMNHEYMSWYRQDPGLGLRQIYYSMNVEVTDKGDVPEGYKVSRKEKRNFPLILESPSPNQTSLYFCASSLVDRVGEKLFFGSGTQLSVL.

V is TRBV28 and J is TRBJ2-5; weak D call: TRBD2 (6 bases). Between the trimmed V and J ends, which lost 4 bases and 4 bases, there was a span of 19 bases. This CDR3 is built from 16 residues. Per germline, CDR1 MDHEN and CDR2 SYDVKM. The CDR3 is CASSSSGRGSGETQYF. Written as DNA, the CDR3 is TGTGCCAGCAGTTCCTCCGGCCGGGGGTCGGGAGAGACCCAGTACTTC.

The V and J genes are TRBV7-9 and TRBJ2-2; TRBD1 might be the D (5 bases). Trimming left V 5 bases short and J 1 base short, with 8 bases between. The germline gives CDR1 SEHNR, CDR2 FQNEAQ (reference sequence). This CDR3 is 14 amino acids long. CDR3: CASSLTGNTGELFF. The CDR3 DNA follows: TGTGCCAGCAGCCTTACAGGGAACACCGGGGAGCTGTTTTTT.

The rearrangement uses TRBV12-3 or TRBV12-4 and TRBJ1-3, with D maybe TRBD1 (6 bases). V lost 6 bases and J 9 bases, leaving 15 bases between the germline ends. The CDR3 extends over 13 amino acids. The CDR3 DNA follows: TGTGCCAGCAGAACACAAGAAGGGGGCACCATATATTTT. This gives the protein CASRTQEGGTIYF.

This clonotype appeared a few times. The genes are TRBV4-3 and TRBJ2-7; D uncertain. Germline loops: CDR1 LGHNA, CDR2 YSLEER. V was shortened by 3 bases and J by 2 bases, with 8 bases between the two germline ends. There are 13 residues in the CDR3. For the CDR3, the DNA is TGCGCCAGCAGCCACTCAACCGCCTACGAGCAGTACTTC. This translates into CASSHSTAYEQYF.

This clonotype was detected ten times or more. The chain links TRBV7-2 to TRBJ1-1, with D tentatively TRBD1 (5 bases). CDR1 is SGHTA and CDR2 is FQGNSA in the germline V gene. V dropped 5 bases and J dropped 8 bases, with 12 bases sitting between them. The CDR3 totals 12 residues. The CDR3 spells CASSGQGLEAFF. CDR3 coding DNA: TGTGCCAGCAGCGGCCAGGGATTGGAAGCTTTCTTT.

The rearrangement links TRBV15 to TRBJ2-5; 7 bases map to TRBD2. Trimming took 0 bases from V and 2 from J; bases not matched to a gene: 3. Germline lookup yields CDR1 LNHNV and CDR2 YYDKDF (reference sequence). There are 15 residues in the CDR3. As DNA, the CDR3 is TGTGCCACCAGCAGAGAAGGTAGCGGGCAAGAGACCCAGTACTTC. Its protein product is CATSREGSGQETQYF.

This clonotype has a handful of counts. J is TRBJ1-5 and V is TRBV6-1; D remains ambiguous. The V end lost 6 bases, the J end lost 2 bases, and 14 bases lay between the germline ends. The CDR3 is 15 residues long. In germline, CDR1 is MNHNS, CDR2 SASEGT. The CDR3 sequence: CASSRDGIGNQPQHF. The CDR3 coding sequence is TGTGCCAGCAGCCGTGATGGGATAGGCAATCAGCCCCAGCATTTT.

This clonotype was observed a handful of times. V and J are TRBV7-9 and TRBJ2-7; a weak D match, TRBD1 (7 bases). CDR3 length: 16 residues. The germline V gene has CDR1 SEHNR and CDR2 FQNEAQ (reference sequence). Trimming cost V 1 base and J 0 bases, with 13 bases left between them. The CDR3 reads CASSLEGGQNSYEQYF. The CDR3 bases are TGTGCCAGCAGCTTAGAGGGGGGACAGAACTCCTACGAGCAGTACTTC.

This clonotype turned up a few times. The gene calls are TRBV3-1 and TRBJ1-4; D remains unclear. Deletions cut 1 base from V and 3 bases from J, with 12 bases between. This CDR3 is 16 amino acids long. Germline CDR1 LGHDT, CDR2 YNNKEL (reference sequence). Written as DNA, the CDR3 is TGTGCCAGCAGCCAAGTTATGCGGGTGGCTAATGAAAAACTGTTTTTT. Translating gives CASSQVMRVANEKLFF.

J is TRBJ1-5 and V is TRBV4-2; tentatively, D is TRBD1 (5 bases). The ends were cut back, 0 bases at V and 4 bases at J, with 13 bases in the middle. Per germline, CDR1 LGHNA and CDR2 YNFKEQ. The CDR3 length is 16 residues. This chain's CDR3 is CASSQEGTGRNQPQHF. CDR3 sequence (DNA): TGTGCCAGCAGCCAAGAAGGAACAGGAAGAAATCAGCCCCAGCATTTT.

The rearrangement uses TRBV18 and TRBJ1-5, with D unresolved. The CDR3 loop spans 15 amino acids. Germline V lookup: CDR1 KGHSH, CDR2 LQKENI. V lost 3 bases, J lost 0 bases, and 9 bases lay in between. The CDR3 is CASSPASISNQPQHF. Written as DNA, the CDR3 is TGTGCCAGCTCACCCGCCTCAATTAGCAATCAGCCCCAGCATTTT.

This clonotype was observed a few times. DNA of the CDR3: TGTGCCAGCAGTTTATCTTCGAGGGACCTCACCGGGGAGCTGTTTTTT. Its protein is CASSLSSRDLTGELFF. The V call is TRBV28, the J call TRBJ2-2; perhaps D is TRBD1 or TRBD2 (5 bases each). The CDR3 runs to 16 residues. The germline V gene has CDR1 MDHEN and CDR2 SYDVKM. Trimming pared 1 base from V and 4 bases from J, leaving 13 bases between.

The chain joins TRBV27 to TRBJ1-1; 9 nucleotides align to TRBD1. This CDR3 contains 15 residues. CDR1 is MNHEY and CDR2 is SMNVEV in the germline V gene (reference sequence). Germline trimming cut 3 bases from V and 2 bases from J; bases unmatched to any gene: 4. CDR3 residues: CASSFDRGVNTEAFF. The CDR3 DNA is TGTGCCAGCAGTTTTGACAGGGGGGTCAACACTGAAGCTTTCTTT.

The rearrangement uses TRBV2 and TRBJ2-5; maybe TRBD1 (5 bases). The CDR3 is 14 residues long. The germline V gene has CDR1 SNHLY and CDR2 FYNNEI. Trimming cost V 4 bases and J 5 bases, with 14 bases left between them. The CDR3 sequence: CASSGPMGHETQYF. CDR3 nucleotide sequence: TGTGCCAGCAGTGGGCCCATGGGGCACGAGACCCAGTACTTC.

The V and J genes are TRBV7-2 and TRBJ2-2, with D possibly being TRBD2 (6 bases). Germline-derived CDR1 and CDR2 are SGHTA and FQGNSA. The CDR3 consists of 16 residues. The V and J ends lost 2 bases and 0 bases respectively, with 10 bases between them. CDR3 coding DNA: TGTGCCAGCAGCTTATTCGGGAGAGCGAACACCGGGGAGCTGTTTTTT. Protein: CASSLFGRANTGELFF.